The 7 T cell receptor beta chains below all came from one sample that was sequenced in a study of metastatic and nonmetastatic thyroid tumors. Thyroid surgery was preceded by no treatment in any patient. TCRdb re-called clones from the PCR reads using MiXCR. This sample yields approximately 32,000 clones, of which about a fifth are seen a single time; less than 4% belongs to the top ten. Sequenced sample: tumor tissue. Receptors originate from a male donor with papillary thyroid cancer or a benign thyroid nodule (not recorded which). Some clones in this sample may be carry-over from other donors' samples.

This chain links TRBV3-1 with TRBJ1-6; maybe TRBD1 (6 bases). V shed 6 bases and J shed 9 bases, with 15 bases lying between them. This CDR3 comprises 14 residues. Germline V lookup: CDR1 LGHDT, CDR2 YNNKEL (reference sequence). The CDR3 bases are TGTGCCAGCAGGATGCCGTTACAGGGTTCACCCCTCCACTTT. Protein sequence: CASRMPLQGSPLHF.

This clone was observed a few times. The genes are TRBV28 and TRBJ1-2; a possible D gene is TRBD1 (6 bases). V was pared by 4 bases and J by 8 bases, with 20 bases between. The germline CDR1 and CDR2 sequences are MDHEN and SYDVKM. There are 15 residues in the CDR3. CDR3 sequence reads: CASSWPGTPTRGYTF. As DNA, the CDR3 is TGTGCCAGCAGTTGGCCGGGGACACCGACGAGGGGCTACACCTTC.

This clone came up many times. This specimen includes other DNA sequences encoding the same CDR3. This chain connects TRBV5-4 to TRBJ2-5; 7 bases align to TRBD2. The CDR3 has 15 residues. V lost 0 bases and J lost 5; bases outside the gene matches: 7. CDR1 SGHNT and CDR2 YYREEE come from the germline V gene (reference sequence). The CDR3 DNA reads TGTGCCAGCAGCTTGGATGGTGGGAGGGGTGAGACCCAGTACTTC. It is translated as CASSLDGGRGETQYF.

This clone was seen at least ten times. V gene TRBV18 combines with J gene TRBJ2-7; the D gene is possibly TRBD1 (5 bases). Deletions cut 5 bases from V and 6 bases from J, with 8 bases between. The CDR3 totals 11 residues. Germline V gene sequence: CDR1 KGHSH, CDR2 LQKENI. DNA of the CDR3: TGTGCCAGCTCAAGACAGAGCGAGCAGTACTTC. Its translation: CASSRQSEQYF.

The table lists this clone with many counts. The V gene is TRBV7-9, the J gene TRBJ1-4; 7 nucleotides align to TRBD1. The CDR3 is made up of 13 amino acids. The J segment lost 7 bases and the V segment lost 3 bases, leaving 2 bases of the junction unmatched. The V gene's germline CDR1 is SEHNR and CDR2 FQNEAQ (reference sequence). The CDR3 protein is CASSFRQGEKLFF. CDR3 sequence (DNA): TGTGCCAGCAGCTTTCGACAGGGTGAAAAACTGTTTTTT.

This clone was seen at least ten times. CDR3 residues: CATSDSRVHFF. DNA of the CDR3: TGTGCCACCAGTGATTCTCGGGTCCATTTCTTC. The chain is built from TRBV24-1 and TRBJ2-1; D unclear. From germline, CDR1 is KGHDR and CDR2 SFDVKD. The CDR3 totals 11 residues. V shed 2 bases and J shed 16 bases, with 11 bases lying between them.

Here the CDR3 DNA reads TGTGCCAGCAGCCGCAGGGGCATCACTGAAGCTTTCTTT. Protein product: CASSRRGITEAFF. The chain combines TRBV28 with TRBJ1-1; possibly TRBD1 for D (6 bases). From germline, CDR1 is MDHEN and CDR2 SYDVKM. V dropped 6 bases and J dropped 4 bases, with 12 bases sitting between them. This CDR3 region has 13 residues.